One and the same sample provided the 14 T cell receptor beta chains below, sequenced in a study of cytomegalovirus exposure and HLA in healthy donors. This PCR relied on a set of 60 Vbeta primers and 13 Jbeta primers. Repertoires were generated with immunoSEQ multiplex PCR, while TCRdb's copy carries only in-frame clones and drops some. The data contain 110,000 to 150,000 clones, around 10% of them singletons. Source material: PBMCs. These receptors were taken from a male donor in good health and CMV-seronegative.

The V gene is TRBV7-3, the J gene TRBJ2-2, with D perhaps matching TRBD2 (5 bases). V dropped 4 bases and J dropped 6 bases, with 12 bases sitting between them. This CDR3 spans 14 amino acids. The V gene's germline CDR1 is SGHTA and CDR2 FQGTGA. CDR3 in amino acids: CASSSSRTAGELFF. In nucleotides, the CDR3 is TGTGCCAGCAGCTCCTCGCGGACTGCCGGGGAGCTGTTTTTT.

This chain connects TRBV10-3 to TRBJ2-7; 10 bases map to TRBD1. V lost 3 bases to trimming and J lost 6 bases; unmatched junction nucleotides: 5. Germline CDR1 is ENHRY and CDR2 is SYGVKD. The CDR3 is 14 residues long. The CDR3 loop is CAISDGTGAGEQYF. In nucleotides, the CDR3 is TGTGCCATCAGTGACGGGACAGGGGCTGGCGAGCAGTACTTC.

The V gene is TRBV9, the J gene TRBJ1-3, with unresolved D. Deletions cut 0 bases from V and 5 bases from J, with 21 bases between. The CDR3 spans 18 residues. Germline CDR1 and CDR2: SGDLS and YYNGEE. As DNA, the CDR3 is TGTGCCAGCAGCGTAGAAATGACTAGTGCGGGTGGAAGAAACACCATATATTTT. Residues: CASSVEMTSAGGRNTIYF.

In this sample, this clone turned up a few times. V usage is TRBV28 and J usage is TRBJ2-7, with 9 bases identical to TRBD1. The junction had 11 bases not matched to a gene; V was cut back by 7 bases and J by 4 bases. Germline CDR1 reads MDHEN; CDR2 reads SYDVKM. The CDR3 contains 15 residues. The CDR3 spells CASIPGGTGRYEQYF. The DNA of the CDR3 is TGTGCCAGCATCCCCGGGGGGACAGGGAGGTACGAGCAGTACTTC.

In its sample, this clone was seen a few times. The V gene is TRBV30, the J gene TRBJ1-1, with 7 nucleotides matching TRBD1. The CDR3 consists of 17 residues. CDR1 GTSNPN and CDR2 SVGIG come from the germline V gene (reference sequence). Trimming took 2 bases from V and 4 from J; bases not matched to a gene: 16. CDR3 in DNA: TGTGCCTGGAGTATAACCCGGGACAGTAGAGGAGGCACTGAAGCTTTCTTT. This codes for CAWSITRDSRGGTEAFF.

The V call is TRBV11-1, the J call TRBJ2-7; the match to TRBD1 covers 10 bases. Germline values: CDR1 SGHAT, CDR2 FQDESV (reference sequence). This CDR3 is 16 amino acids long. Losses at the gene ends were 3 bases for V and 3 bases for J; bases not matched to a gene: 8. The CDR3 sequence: CASSFHHGQGGYEQYF. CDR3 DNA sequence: TGTGCCAGCAGCTTCCATCATGGACAGGGGGGCTACGAGCAGTACTTC.

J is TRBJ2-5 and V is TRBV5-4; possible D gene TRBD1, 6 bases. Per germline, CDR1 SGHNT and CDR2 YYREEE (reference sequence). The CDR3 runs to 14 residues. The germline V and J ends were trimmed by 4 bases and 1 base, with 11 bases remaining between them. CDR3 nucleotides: TGTGCCAGCAGCCCGAGGACAGCCCAAGAGACCCAGTACTTC. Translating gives CASSPRTAQETQYF.

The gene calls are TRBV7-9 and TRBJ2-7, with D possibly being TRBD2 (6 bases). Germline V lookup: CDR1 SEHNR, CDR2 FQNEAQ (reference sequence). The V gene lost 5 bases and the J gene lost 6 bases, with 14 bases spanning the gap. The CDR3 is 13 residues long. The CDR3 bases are TGTGCCAGCAGCACCCTAGTGGAGGGCGAGCAGTACTTC. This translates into CASSTLVEGEQYF.

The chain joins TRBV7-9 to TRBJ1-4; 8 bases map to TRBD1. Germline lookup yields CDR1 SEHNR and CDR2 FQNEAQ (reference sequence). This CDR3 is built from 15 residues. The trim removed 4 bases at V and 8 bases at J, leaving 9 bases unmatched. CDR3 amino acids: CASSSGTGWMEKLFF. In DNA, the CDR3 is TGTGCCAGCAGCTCCGGGACAGGTTGGATGGAAAAACTGTTTTTT.

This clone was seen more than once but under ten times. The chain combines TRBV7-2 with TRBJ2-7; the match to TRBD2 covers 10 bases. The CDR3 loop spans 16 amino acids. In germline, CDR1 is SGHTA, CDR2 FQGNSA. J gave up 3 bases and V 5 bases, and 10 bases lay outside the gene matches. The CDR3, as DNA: TGTGCCAGCAGCAAAGAGCTAGCGGGAGTAGGCTACGAGCAGTACTTC. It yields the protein CASSKELAGVGYEQYF.

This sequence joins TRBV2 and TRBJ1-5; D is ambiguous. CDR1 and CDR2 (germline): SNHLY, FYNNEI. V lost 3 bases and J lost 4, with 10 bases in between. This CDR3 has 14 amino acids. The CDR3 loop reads CASSDWGANQPQHF. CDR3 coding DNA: TGTGCCAGCAGTGACTGGGGAGCAAATCAGCCCCAGCATTTT. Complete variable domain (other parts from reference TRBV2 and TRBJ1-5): EPEVTQTPSHQVTQMGQEVILRCVPISNHLYFYWYRQILGQKVEFLVSFYNNEISEKSEIFDDQFSVERPDGSNFTLKIRSTKLEDSAMYFCASSDWGANQPQHFGDGTRLSIL.

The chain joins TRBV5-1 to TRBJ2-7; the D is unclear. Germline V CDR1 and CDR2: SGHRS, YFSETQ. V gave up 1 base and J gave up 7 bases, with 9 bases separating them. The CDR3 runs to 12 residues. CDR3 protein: CASSLTSREQYF. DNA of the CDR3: TGCGCCAGCAGCTTGACCTCGCGGGAGCAGTACTTC.

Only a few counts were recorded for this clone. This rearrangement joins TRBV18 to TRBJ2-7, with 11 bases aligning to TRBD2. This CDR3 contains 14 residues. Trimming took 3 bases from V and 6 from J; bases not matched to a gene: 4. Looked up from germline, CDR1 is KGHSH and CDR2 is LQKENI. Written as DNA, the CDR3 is TGTGCCAGCTCACCGTCTAGCGGGAGGAGCGAGCAGTACTTC. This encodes CASSPSSGRSEQYF.

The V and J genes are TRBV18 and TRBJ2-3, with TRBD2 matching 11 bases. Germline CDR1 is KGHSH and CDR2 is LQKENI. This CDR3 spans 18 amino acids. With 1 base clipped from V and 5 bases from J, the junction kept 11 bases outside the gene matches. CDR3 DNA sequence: TGTGCCAGCTCACCACAGGCCCTTAGCGGGAGGGAGAGAGATACGCAGTATTTT. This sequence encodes CASSPQALSGRERDTQYF.